This T cell receptor beta chain came from a study of T cell repertoires in cytomegalovirus infection. Turning to the study itself: Recently identified HLA-C-restricted and well-studied HLA-B-restricted CMV epitopes were used. It was the public TCR beta signatures that indicated both CMV infection and matching HLA type.

TCRdb itself ran the reads through MiXCR, one entry per CDR3 protein. The sample consists of around 100,000 distinct CDR3 sequences, 30% of them appearing once. This clonotype came up a few times. Its cognate antigen is unknown. The CDR3 is made up of 17 amino acids. CDR1 is SGHAT, CDR2 FQNNGV, per germline. V dropped 1 base and J dropped 0 bases, with 13 bases sitting between them. The sample here was CD8+ T cells from cultured PBMCs, taken from culture after CMV antigen stimulation. This chain connects TRBV11-2 to TRBJ1-5; no definite D call. The receptor was derived from a human donor in good health (CMV status not recorded). Some clones in this sample may be carry-over from other donors' samples. CDR3 loop: CASSLGIRHNSNQPQHF. The CDR3 coding sequence is TGTGCCAGCAGCTTAGGGATTAGGCATAATAGCAATCAGCCCCAGCATTTT.